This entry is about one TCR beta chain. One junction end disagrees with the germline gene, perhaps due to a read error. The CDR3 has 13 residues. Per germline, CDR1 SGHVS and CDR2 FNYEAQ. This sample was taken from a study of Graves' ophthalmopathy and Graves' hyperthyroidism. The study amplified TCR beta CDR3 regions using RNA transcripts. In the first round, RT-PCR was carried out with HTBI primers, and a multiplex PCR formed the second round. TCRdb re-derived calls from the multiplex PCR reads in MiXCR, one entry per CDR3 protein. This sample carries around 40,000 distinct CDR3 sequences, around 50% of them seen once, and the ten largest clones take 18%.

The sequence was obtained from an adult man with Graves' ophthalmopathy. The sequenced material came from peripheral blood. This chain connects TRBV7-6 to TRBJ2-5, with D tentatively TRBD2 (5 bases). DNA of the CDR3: TGTGGCAGCAGCTTAGGACTTCTAGAGACCCAGTACTTC. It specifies CGSSLGLLETQYF.